This TCR beta chain was sequenced in a study of T cell clones after liver transplantation. Clones were sequenced by immunoSEQ multiplex PCR, and TCRdb holds only the in-frame ones, with some missing. The sample consists of approximately 100,000 clones, roughly 80% of them appearing once. The CDR3 runs to 13 residues. Germline CDR1 reads MNHNS; CDR2 reads SASEGT. The V end was cut by 6 bases, the J end by 5 bases, with 13 bases between. The specimen comprised CD4+ T cells from blood, sampled before liver transplant. The rearrangement joins TRBV6-1 to TRBJ1-1; no definite D call. This TCR derives from a human donor who received a liver transplant. CDR3 amino acids: CASRRAIETEAFF. The CDR3 region has the DNA TGTGCCAGCAGGAGGGCGATTGAGACTGAAGCTTTCTTT.